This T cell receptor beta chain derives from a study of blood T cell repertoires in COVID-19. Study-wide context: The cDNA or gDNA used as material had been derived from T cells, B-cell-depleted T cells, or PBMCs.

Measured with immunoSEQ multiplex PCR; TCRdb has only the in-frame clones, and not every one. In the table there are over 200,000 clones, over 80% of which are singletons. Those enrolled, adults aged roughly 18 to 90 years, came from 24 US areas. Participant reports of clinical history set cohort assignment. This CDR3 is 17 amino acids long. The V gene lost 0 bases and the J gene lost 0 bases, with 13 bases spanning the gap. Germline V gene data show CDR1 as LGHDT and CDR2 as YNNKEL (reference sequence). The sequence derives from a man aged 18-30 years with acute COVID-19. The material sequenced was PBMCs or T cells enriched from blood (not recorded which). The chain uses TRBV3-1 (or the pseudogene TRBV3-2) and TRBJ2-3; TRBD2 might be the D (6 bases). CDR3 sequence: CASSQDRAGPSTDTQYF. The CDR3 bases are TGTGCCAGCAGCCAAGATCGGGCGGGGCCTAGCACAGATACGCAGTATTTT.